A single TCR beta chain is shown here with its context. This sample is drawn from a study of T-cell memory formation after mild COVID-19. From the 5' RACE reads, TCRdb called clonotypes with MiXCR, one entry per CDR3 protein. This sample has about 600,000 distinct CDR3 sequences, with roughly a fifth found just once. Trimming cost V 6 bases and J 10 bases, with 13 bases left between them. The V gene's germline CDR1 is GTSNPN and CDR2 SVGIG (reference sequence). CDR3 length: 10 residues. The V and J genes are TRBV30 and TRBJ2-7; D is ambiguous. The source is an adult woman who had mild COVID-19 (a few samples of this study predate the infection). Cell type and time point are not known. The specimen sequenced was PBMCs or a T cell subset sorted from them (not recorded which). The CDR3 coding sequence is TGTGCCTGCCAAGTCGGCGATCAGTACTTC. Protein: CACQVGDQYF.